This TCR beta chain was observed in a study of human T cells and chemical hapten exposure. MiXCR was run by TCRdb on the 5' RACE reads, yielding one entry per CDR3 protein. This table has 80,000 or so distinct CDR3 sequences, approximately 15% appearing once. Unseparated into fractions, whole blood served as the source from which total RNA was extracted. CDR1 and CDR2 (germline): LGHDT, YNNKEL (reference sequence). V was cut by 4 bases and J by 6 bases, with 19 bases left in between. This CDR3 has 15 amino acids. The clonotype originates from a female donor in good health. The V gene is TRBV3-1, the J gene TRBJ2-7; D remains ambiguous. CDR3: CASSPLDLDQSEQYF. CDR3 coding DNA: TGTGCCAGCAGCCCGCTGGATCTAGATCAGTCCGAGCAGTACTTC.